Included here is one TCR beta chain sequence, with context. Its antigen is still unknown. Base qualities are not at hand, and no much larger clone is one base apart. The sample is drawn from a study of blood T cell repertoires in COVID-19 (dated by TCRdb to about 2020). Looking at the study overall: The collaborator samples originated in the United States, Italy and Spain and spanned the acute and convalescent phases of COVID-19. The prospective study material was composed of cDNA or gDNA derived from T cells, B-cell-depleted T cells, or PBMCs. Deeply sampled blood TCRbeta repertoires from subjects exposed to, actively infected with, or recovered from COVID-19 were included in the dataset. The repertoires were released in a freely available public database meant as a resource for research on the immune response to SARS-CoV-2. The samples were drawn from two sources: the first 160 participants of the ongoing ImmuneRACE study, and 1,200 or so subjects contributed by 6 global collaborators. Nearly every sample came with metadata listing a de-identified subject ID, COVID-19 status, age in years and sex. HLA class I and class II types, where available, came from metadata supplied by the sample provider rather than from assay-based typing. Summary of the overall study and its limitations: The amount of clinical and demographic metadata varied by source and participant and was provided uncurated.

The CDR3 contains 13 residues, cysteine and phenylalanine counted. The read is trimmed to its CDR3 DNA, 39 bases read in frame from base 1. From the germline V gene, CDR1 is KGHSH and CDR2 is LQKENI. V and J are truncated by 5 bases and 5 bases respectively, leaving an intervening sequence of 12 bases. Whole blood was collected in K2EDTA tubes by collaborating institutions according to the institutions' own protocols. For TCRbeta analysis, collaborator samples were shipped as frozen whole blood, as isolated PBMCs, or as DNA extracted from either sample type. TCRbeta CDR3 regions were amplified from genomic DNA by means of the immunoSEQ Assay, a bias-controlled multiplex PCR. The authors' analysis ran thus. Within the assay, amplification of reference gene primers was used to estimate how many nucleated cells each sample contained. Sequence reads were collapsed and filtered to measure the absolute abundance of every unique TCRbeta CDR3 rearrangement. Productive Simpson clonality was computed per sample as the square root of Simpson's diversity index over productive rearrangements. TCRdb mirrors the immuneACCESS table, restricted to in-frame sequences. Some clones are absent from its copies; in checked studies, under half trace to an unresolved V gene, and the reason for the others is unknown. V, J and clone size are those of that table, while D and trimming were read from the DNA. The sample records roughly 380,000 clones, 85% of which are singletons. Approximately 3.6% of the sample lies in the top ten.

Specimen: peripheral blood. This sequence was found in a woman aged 18 to 35 with acute or convalescent COVID-19. The V and J genes are TRBV18 and TRBJ1-2; D gene: possibly TRBD1, on 6 matching bases. The CDR3 protein is CASSAGTRYGYTF. The DNA sequence reads TGTGCCAGCTCAGCCGGGACAAGATATGGCTACACCTTC.